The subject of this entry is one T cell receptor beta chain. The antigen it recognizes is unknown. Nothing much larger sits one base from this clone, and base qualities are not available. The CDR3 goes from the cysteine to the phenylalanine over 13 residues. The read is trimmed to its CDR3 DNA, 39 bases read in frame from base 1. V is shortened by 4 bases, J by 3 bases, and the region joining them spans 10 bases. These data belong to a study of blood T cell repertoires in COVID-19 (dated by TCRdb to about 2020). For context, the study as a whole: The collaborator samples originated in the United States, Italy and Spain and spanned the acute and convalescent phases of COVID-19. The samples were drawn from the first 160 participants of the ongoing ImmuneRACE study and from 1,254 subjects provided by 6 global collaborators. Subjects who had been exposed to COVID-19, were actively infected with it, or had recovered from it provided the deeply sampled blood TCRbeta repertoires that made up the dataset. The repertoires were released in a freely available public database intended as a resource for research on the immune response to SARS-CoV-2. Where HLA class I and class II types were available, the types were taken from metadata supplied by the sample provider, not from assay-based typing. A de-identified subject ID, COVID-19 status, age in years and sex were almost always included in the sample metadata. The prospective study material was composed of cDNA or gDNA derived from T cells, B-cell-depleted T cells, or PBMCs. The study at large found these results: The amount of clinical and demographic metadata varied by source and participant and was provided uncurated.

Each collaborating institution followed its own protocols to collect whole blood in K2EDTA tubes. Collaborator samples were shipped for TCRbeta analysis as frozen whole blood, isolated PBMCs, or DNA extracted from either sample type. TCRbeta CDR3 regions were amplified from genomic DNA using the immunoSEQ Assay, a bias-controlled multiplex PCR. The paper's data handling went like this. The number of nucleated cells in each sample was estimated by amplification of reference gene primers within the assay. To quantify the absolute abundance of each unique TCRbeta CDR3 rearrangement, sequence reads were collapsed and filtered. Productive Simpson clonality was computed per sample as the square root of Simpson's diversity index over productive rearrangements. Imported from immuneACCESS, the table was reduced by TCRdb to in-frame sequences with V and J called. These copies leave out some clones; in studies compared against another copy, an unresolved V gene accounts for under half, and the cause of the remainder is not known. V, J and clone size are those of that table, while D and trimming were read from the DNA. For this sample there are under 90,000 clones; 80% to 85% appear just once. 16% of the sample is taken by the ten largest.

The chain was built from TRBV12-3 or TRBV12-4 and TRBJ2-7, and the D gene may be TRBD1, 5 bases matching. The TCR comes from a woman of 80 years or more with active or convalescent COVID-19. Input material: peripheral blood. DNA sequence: TGTGCCAGCAGTTCGACAGTCTTCTACGAGCAGTACTTC. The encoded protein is CASSSTVFYEQYF.